The 6 T cell receptor beta chains given below trace back to one sample, sequenced in a study of T cell repertoires in cytomegalovirus infection (dated by TCRdb to the late 2010s). Reads for this sample came from an Illumina HiSeq 1500. TCRdb applied fastp at Q25 and MiXCR to the public reads, then kept only in-frame beta chains. Rows with one shared CDR3 protein collapse into an entry with the most common genes and DNA. Here the sample has roughly 760,000 distinct CDR3 sequences; less than 40% occur a single time. The ten largest clones represent 2.5% to 3% of the sample. Input material: PBMCs. The receptors shown here come from a human donor in good health (CMV status not recorded). Some clones in this sample may be carry-over from other donors' samples.

This clonotype was found a few times. The V gene is TRBV6-2 or TRBV6-3, the J gene TRBJ2-5, with 13 positions matching TRBD2. CDR3 length: 16 residues. Germline lookup yields CDR1 MNHEY and CDR2 SVGEGT. The V and J ends lost 5 bases and 2 bases, in that order; junction bases with no gene match: 5. DNA of the CDR3: TGTGCCAGCAGTGGACTAGCGGGAGTTGATCAAGAGACCCAGTACTTC. This encodes CASSGLAGVDQETQYF.

This clonotype turned up a few times. The V call is TRBV6-6, the J call TRBJ2-5, with a weak D call TRBD2 (5 bases). CDR3 length equals 14 residues. CDR1 is MNHNY and CDR2 is SVGAGI in the germline V gene (reference sequence). Trimming took off 6 bases at V and 1 base at J, with 12 bases between the two ends. The DNA of the CDR3 is TGTGCCAGCAGACCAACTAGGATCCAAGAGACCCAGTACTTC. This gives the protein CASRPTRIQETQYF.

The V and J genes are TRBV6-8 and TRBJ1-5, with 7 positions matching TRBD1. J lost 5 bases, V lost 5 bases, and 3 bases had no gene match. The CDR3 has 13 amino acids. Germline values: CDR1 MNHGY, CDR2 SAAAGT. In nucleotides, the CDR3 is TGTGCCAGCAGTCCGACAGGGCATCAGCCCCAGCATTTT. It encodes CASSPTGHQPQHF.

This clonotype was seen ten or more times. J is TRBJ2-5 and V is TRBV4-1; D is perhaps TRBD2 (5 bases). Trimming removed 1 base at V and 1 base at J, with 7 bases between. This CDR3 is 14 amino acids long. Germline V gene sequence: CDR1 MGHRA, CDR2 YSYEKL. The CDR3 is CASSQGGAQETQYF. The DNA for the CDR3 is TGCGCCAGCAGCCAAGGGGGAGCCCAAGAGACCCAGTACTTC.

Ten or more counts support this clonotype. The chain links TRBV28 to TRBJ2-5; 13 bases align to TRBD2. Germline CDR1 MDHEN, CDR2 SYDVKM. J was trimmed by 1 base and V by 4 bases; bases with no gene match: 9. The CDR3 runs 18 residues. The CDR3 nucleotides are TGTGCCAGCAGTTACCAAACTAGCGGGGGGGCCTCCCAAGAGACCCAGTACTTC. Its translation: CASSYQTSGGASQETQYF.

V is TRBV27 and J is TRBJ2-1; D gene ambiguous. Trimming shortened V by 2 bases and J by 9 bases, and 14 bases separated the two germline ends. The CDR3 covers 14 residues. Per the germline V gene, CDR1 is MNHEY and CDR2 is SMNVEV (reference sequence). The chain's CDR3 is CASSLIRGRSEQFF. The CDR3 coding sequence is TGTGCCAGCAGTTTAATACGTGGTCGAAGTGAGCAGTTCTTC.